These 18 T cell receptor beta chains share one sample of origin, sequenced in a study of blood T cells in healthy people across ages. Then a second PCR, running roughly 6 to 12 cycles, was carried out with a sample-barcoded 5' primer and a J-beta primer mix. TCRdb re-analysed the 5' RACE reads in MiXCR, keeping a single row per CDR3 protein. Among about 1.7 million distinct CDR3 sequences listed, 28% were seen once. Sequences were obtained from blood. These receptor sequences come from a woman in her thirties in good health.

This clonotype occurred many times. V is TRBV30 and J is TRBJ2-7, with a possible D match to TRBD1 (6 bases). The CDR3 is 13 residues long. Per germline, CDR1 GTSNPN and CDR2 SVGIG (reference sequence). Trimming shortened V by 0 bases and J by 2 bases, and 8 bases separated the two germline ends. CDR3 loop: CAWSVGGPYEQYF. DNA for the CDR3: TGTGCCTGGAGTGTAGGGGGACCCTACGAGCAGTACTTC.

This clonotype has a handful of counts. The chain joins TRBV9 to TRBJ1-1; the D is unclear. The V gene lost 1 base and the J gene lost 3 bases, with 4 bases spanning the gap. The germline V gene encodes CDR1 SGDLS and CDR2 YYNGEE. The CDR3 runs 12 residues. CDR3 in amino acids: CASSVTDTEAFF. CDR3 bases: TGTGCCAGCAGCGTAACGGACACTGAAGCTTTCTTT.

The chain is built from TRBV7-2 and TRBJ2-4; D call uncertain. V shed 5 bases and J shed 6 bases, with 17 bases lying between them. Germline V lookup: CDR1 SGHTA, CDR2 FQGNSA. CDR3 length equals 15 residues. The CDR3 here is CASSTVGEVGNIQYF. CDR3 bases: TGTGCCAGCAGCACCGTCGGTGAGGTGGGAAACATTCAGTACTTC.

Only a few counts were recorded for this clonotype. The chain combines TRBV12-3 or TRBV12-4 with TRBJ1-1, with TRBD1 as a possible D gene (5 bases). The CDR3 covers 15 residues. V lost 5 bases, J lost 1 base, and 14 bases lay in between. CDR3 nucleotides: TGTGCCAGCAGTCTTCAGGGACCCGCGAACACTGAAGCTTTCTTT. Amino acids: CASSLQGPANTEAFF.

This clonotype was seen only a few times. CDR3 DNA sequence: TGCAGTGCTAGAGCCTTAGGGACTAGCGGGGGGGCGGTCCCCTACAATGAGCAGTTCTTC. Translated, it gives CSARALGTSGGAVPYNEQFF. This rearrangement joins TRBV20-1 to TRBJ2-1; the match to TRBD2 covers 16 bases. The CDR3 has 20 residues. Losses at the gene ends were 1 base for V and 2 bases for J; bases not matched to a gene: 11. From germline, CDR1 is DFQATT and CDR2 SNEGSKA (reference sequence).

The gene calls are TRBV2 and TRBJ2-4, with 14 bases aligning to TRBD2. The better agreement between TRBJ2-7 and the DNA end casts doubt on the J call. The CDR3 length is 14 residues. Germline CDR1 reads SNHLY; CDR2 reads FYNNEI. The CDR3 DNA sequence: TGTGCCAGCAGGGGACTAGCGGGAGTGGGCGAGCAGTACTTC. Translated: CASRGLAGVGEQYF.

This clonotype has more than one count but fewer than ten. The chain uses TRBV28 and TRBJ1-2; a weak D match, TRBD1 (6 bases). Germline CDR1 MDHEN, CDR2 SYDVKM. The V end was cut by 5 bases, the J end by 7 bases, with 14 bases between. CDR3 size: 13 residues. The CDR3 DNA reads TGTGCCAGCAGTGCGGCAGGGGACGGTGGCTACACCTTC. It translates to CASSAAGDGGYTF.

The gene calls are TRBV10-3 and TRBJ2-4, with 10 nucleotides matching TRBD1. This CDR3 has 13 amino acids. V shed 6 bases, J shed 13 bases, and the junction held 9 bases outside the gene matches. Germline V gene lookup returns CDR1 ENHRY and CDR2 SYGVKD. CDR3: CAIRDRGSAEQYF. CDR3 coding DNA: TGTGCCATCAGGGACAGGGGGTCTGCAGAGCAGTACTTC.

On this clonotype itself: One base away lies a much larger clone, so this may be a sequencing read error. The V call is TRBV7-2, the J call TRBJ2-1; weak D call: TRBD2 (5 bases). This CDR3 is built from 14 residues. V lost 4 bases and J 7 bases, leaving 14 bases between the germline ends. Germline V CDR1 and CDR2: SGHTA, FQGNSA. The CDR3 DNA reads as TGTGCCAGCAGCTCACCACCGGGATGGAATGAGCAGTTCTTC. Its protein is CASSSPPGWNEQFF.

V usage is TRBV14 and J usage is TRBJ2-7, with D perhaps assigned TRBD1 or TRBD2 (5 bases each). Germline values: CDR1 SGHDN, CDR2 FVKESK. The CDR3 spans 17 residues. V was cut by 0 bases and J by 2 bases, with 17 bases left in between. DNA for the CDR3: TGTGCCAGCAGCCAAGACCTGGGGGAGATCTCACCCTACGAGCAGTACTTC. This gives the protein CASSQDLGEISPYEQYF.

This clonotype was counted ten times or more. V gene TRBV24-1 combines with J gene TRBJ2-6; D is possibly TRBD2 (6 bases). CDR1 KGHDR and CDR2 SFDVKD come from the germline V gene. V was trimmed by 7 bases and J by 4 bases, leaving 19 bases between them. This CDR3 comprises 17 residues. The CDR3 spells CATSDPTGDAGANVLTF. The CDR3 nucleotides are TGTGCCACCAGCGACCCTACGGGGGACGCGGGGGCCAACGTCCTGACTTTC.

This clonotype has a handful of counts. The rearrangement joins TRBV12-3 or TRBV12-4 to TRBJ1-3; D ambiguous. The CDR3 is 13 amino acids. V was cut by 7 bases and J by 4 bases, with 11 bases left in between. CDR3 sequence reads: CASTGPNGNTIYF. DNA for the CDR3: TGTGCCAGCACTGGACCAAACGGAAACACCATATATTTT.

This clonotype was counted a few times. The rearrangement joins TRBV28 to TRBJ2-1; possible D gene TRBD2, 5 bases. V lost 5 bases to trimming and J lost 6 bases, with 11 bases between them. Per germline, CDR1 MDHEN and CDR2 SYDVKM. The CDR3 is 13 amino acids. DNA for the CDR3: TGTGCCAGCAGTCCCCGAGGGAGCAATGAGCAGTTCTTC. Translating it yields CASSPRGSNEQFF. Full variable domain (outside the CDR3, taken from reference TRBV28 and TRBJ2-1): DVKVTQSSRYLVKRTGEKVFLECVQDMDHENMFWYRQDPGLGLRLIYFSYDVKMKEKGDIPEGYSVSREKKERFSLILESASTNQTSMYLCASSPRGSNEQFFGPGTRLTVL.

In the case of this clonotype: The junction shows a germline mismatch at one end, possibly a read error. The chain employs TRBV29-1 and TRBJ2-3; D remains ambiguous. From germline, CDR1 is SQVTM and CDR2 ANQGSEA. The CDR3 runs 13 residues. CDR3 in DNA: TGCAGCGTTGAAGATGGGCTCACAGATATGCAGTATTTT. The encoded protein is CSVEDGLTDMQYF.

V and J are TRBV5-1 and TRBJ1-1; D may be TRBD1 (6 bases). V was pared by 0 bases and J by 8 bases, with 11 bases between. Germline-derived CDR1 and CDR2 are SGHRS and YFSETQ. The CDR3 spans 13 residues. In DNA form, the CDR3 reads TGCGCCAGCAGCTTGGAATGGGACATGGAAGCTTTCTTT. It specifies CASSLEWDMEAFF. Full variable domain (outside the CDR3, taken from reference TRBV5-1 and TRBJ1-1): KAGVTQTPRYLIKTRGQQVTLSCSPISGHRSVSWYQQTPGQGLQFLFEYFSETQRNKGNFPGRFSGRQFSNSRSEMNVSTLELGDSALYLCASSLEWDMEAFFGQGTRLTVV.

The V call is TRBV29-1, the J call TRBJ2-1, with D hard to call. The germline gives CDR1 SQVTM, CDR2 ANQGSEA. V lost 4 bases, J lost 13 bases, and 20 bases lay in between. The CDR3 has 13 residues. The CDR3 spells CSVVTDGKTIQFF. CDR3 nucleotides: TGCAGCGTTGTGACGGACGGCAAAACCATTCAGTTCTTC.

Remarks on this clonotype: A clone one base away is much larger, so this may be a read error. The genes are TRBV5-1 and TRBJ2-1; 12 nucleotides match TRBD2. Trimming removed 3 bases from V and 8 bases from J; junction bases left unmatched: 12. The CDR3 totals 17 residues. Germline loops: CDR1 SGHRS, CDR2 YFSETQ. CDR3 residues: CASSSDGLAGREDEQFF. The CDR3 nucleotides are TGCGCCAGCAGCTCGGACGGACTAGCGGGACGCGAAGATGAGCAGTTCTTC. The full variable domain, its missing parts supplied by reference TRBV5-1 and TRBJ2-1, is KAGVTQTPRYLIKTRGQQVTLSCSPISGHRSVSWYQQTPGQGLQFLFEYFSETQRNKGNFPGRFSGRQFSNSRSEMNVSTLELGDSALYLCASSSDGLAGREDEQFFGPGTRLTVL.

The CDR3 nucleotides read TGTGCCAGCAGGGTACAGGGGTGGGCTGAAGCTTTCTTT. Encoded protein: CASRVQGWAEAFF. The V and J genes are TRBV6-2 or TRBV6-3 and TRBJ1-1, with 7 bases that match TRBD1. The CDR3 length is 13 residues. With V trimmed by 6 bases and J by 6 bases, 7 bases remained unmatched. Germline V gives CDR1 MNHEY, CDR2 SVGEGT.